This record covers a single TCR beta chain. The antigen is undetermined. Produced via immunoSEQ multiplex PCR; TCRdb's table is partial and in-frame only. The sample has about 820,000 clones, roughly 92% seen once; the top ten hold about 24%. Per the germline V gene, CDR1 is MDHEN and CDR2 is SYDVKM. The V end lost 2 bases, the J end lost 3 bases, and 7 bases lay between the germline ends. The CDR3 is 13 amino acids. As defined, naive CD8 cells were CD45RO-negative and positively selected for CCR7, with terminally differentiated effector memory CD45RA+ cells excluded. The data originate from a study of shared clonotypes between healthy human individuals. Looking at the study overall: Per-donor plates numbered three CD4 naive, three CD4 memory, two CD8 naive and one CD8 memory.

Findings of the study overall: Represented diversity (both genetic and exposure-history) was limited by the small number of donors. Larger estimated richness was generally recorded for naive subsets relative to memory subsets. Lower generation probabilities were found for non-shared clonotypes than for those shared by all four donors.

The receptor's source is a young man in good health. The chain uses TRBV28 and TRBJ1-1; D remains unclear. Sequenced input: naive CD8+ T cells sorted from blood. The chain's CDR3 is CASSLGPYTEAFF. The CDR3 DNA follows: TGTGCCAGCAGTTTAGGACCGTACACTGAAGCTTTCTTT.